This T cell receptor beta chain was documented in a study of cytomegalovirus exposure and HLA in healthy donors. Overall study context: In a previous analysis, around 110 million unique TCR beta sequences were found from 170 million or so T cells. Of the donors genotyped, approximately 400 in all, around 77% fell in the Caucasian-associated ancestry cluster. General observations from the study: A few chains tied to CMV proved CMV antigen-specific in vitro.

At sampling all donors were nominally healthy, likely with unrecorded immune exposures. Germline V CDR1 and CDR2: MNHEY, SMNVEV (reference sequence). This CDR3 contains 9 residues. Trimming shortened V by 8 bases and J by 13 bases, and 6 bases separated the two germline ends. PCR primers comprised 60 Vbeta and 13 Jbeta primers. Measured with immunoSEQ multiplex PCR; TCRdb has only the in-frame clones, and not every one. This table holds about 140,000 clones, around 80% found once. About this clone: Its antigen is not known.

The sequence derives from a man aged 18-30 years in good health and CMV-seropositive. Sequencing was done on a sample of PBMCs. The rearrangement uses TRBV27 and TRBJ1-6, with D unclear. DNA for the CDR3: TGTGCCAGCGGCTTCCCCCTCCACTTT. Its protein is CASGFPLHF.